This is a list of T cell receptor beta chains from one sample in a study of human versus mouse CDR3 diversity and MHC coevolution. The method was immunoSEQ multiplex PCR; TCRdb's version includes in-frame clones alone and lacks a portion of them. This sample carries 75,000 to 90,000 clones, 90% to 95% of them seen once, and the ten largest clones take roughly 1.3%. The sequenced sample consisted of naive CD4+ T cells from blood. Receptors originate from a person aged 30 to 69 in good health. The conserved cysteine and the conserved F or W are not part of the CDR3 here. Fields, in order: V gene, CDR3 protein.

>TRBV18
ASSPGGVNEKLF
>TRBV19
ATALSLSSYNEQF
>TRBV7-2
ASSPRQGAYNEQF
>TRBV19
ASTKGLAGANSYEQY
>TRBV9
ASSVEGQGAWETQY
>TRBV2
ASSVQGSQETQY
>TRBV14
ASSRDRVTDTQY
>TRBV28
ASQGASGSNEQF
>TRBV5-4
ASSSKREGLYTQY
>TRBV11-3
ASSFGGQGGNEQF
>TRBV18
ASSPDRAFSYEQY
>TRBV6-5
VTTRGQNYGYT
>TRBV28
ASSLRAGRNNEQF
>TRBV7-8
ASSLSGGNQPQH
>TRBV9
ASSVATLGTGNNEQF
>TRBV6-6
ASSQSTGVPYEQY
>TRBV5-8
ASTLVGGGYT
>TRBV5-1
ASSPPGDPPSRT
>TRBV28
ASSGLSTDTQY
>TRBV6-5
ASRTSGPPYEQY
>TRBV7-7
ATSGGEGLVSGANVLT
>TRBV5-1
ASSYQGIGANVLT
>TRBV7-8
ASSSVARVGEKLF
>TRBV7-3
ASSLLGAAHTEAF
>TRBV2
ASRNRGSSYEQY
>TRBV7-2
ASSANRGDNTEAF
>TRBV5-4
ASSTGTSAYDEQY
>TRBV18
ASSRQGGEGYEQY
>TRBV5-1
ASRMPGLAGGNEQF
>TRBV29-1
SISGEPAFNEQF
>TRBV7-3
ASSLDPRLPLH
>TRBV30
AWSVARGRGEQY
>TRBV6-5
ASSYNAATTDSPLH
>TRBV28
ASSSYRALGYT
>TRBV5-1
ASSLQDRVETQY
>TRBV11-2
ASSSQTLAHYEQY
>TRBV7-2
ASSFGTSGYNEQF
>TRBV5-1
ASSRGTVTYEQY
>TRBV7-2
ASSRDRTTNEKLF
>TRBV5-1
ASSFGRSDNEQF
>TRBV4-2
ANSQDGAAYEQY
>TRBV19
ASSIVTGKLGYT
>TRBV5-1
ASMSEETQY
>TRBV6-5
ASSYGQNQPQH
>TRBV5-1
ASSLGIAEGTANTGELF
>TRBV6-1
ATRSGRAGDTQY
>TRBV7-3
ASSSQGSQETQY